These 14 T cell receptor beta chains were sequenced from one sample in a study of OX40 agonist ivuxolimab in advanced cancers. Generated by immunoSEQ multiplex PCR, the TCRdb table keeps only in-frame clones and is missing some. Seen here are about 79,000 clones, roughly 90% observed once, and the top ten hold 0.5% to 0.55%. The sample consisted of CD4+ or CD8+ T cells sorted from blood, taken in a trial of the OX40 agonist ivuxolimab. The receptors originated from an adult with an advanced solid tumor such as melanoma, head and neck, liver or kidney cancer.

This clone was picked up one time. The V and J genes are TRBV19 and TRBJ1-5; a weak D match, TRBD1 (6 bases). The CDR3 spans 15 residues. Germline V gene data show CDR1 as LNHDA and CDR2 as SQIVND (reference sequence). Trimming cost V 6 bases and J 5 bases, with 17 bases left between them. The CDR3 coding sequence is TGTGCCAGTAGCCCATCGGGGGGACACCATCAGCCCCAGCATTTT. This sequence encodes CASSPSGGHHQPQHF. The whole variable domain, remainder taken from reference TRBV19 and TRBJ1-5, is DGGITQSPKYLFRKEGQNVTLSCEQNLNHDAMYWYRQDPGQGLRLIYYSQIVNDFQKGDIAEGYSVSREKKESFPLTVTSAQKNPTAFYLCASSPSGGHHQPQHFGDGTRLSIL.

The V and J genes are TRBV5-1 and TRBJ2-5; no definite D call. The CDR3 consists of 14 residues. The V end was cut by 0 bases, the J end by 2 bases, with 8 bases between. Germline V gene data show CDR1 as SGHRS and CDR2 as YFSETQ. The CDR3: CASSLVGMQETQYF. CDR3 coding DNA: TGCGCCAGCAGCTTGGTTGGGATGCAAGAGACCCAGTACTTC.

This chain joins TRBV9 and TRBJ2-7; D gene unclear. The CDR3 runs to 14 residues. Germline loops: CDR1 SGDLS, CDR2 YYNGEE. Trimming took 0 bases from V and 4 from J, leaving 11 bases between them. CDR3 amino acids: CASSVGVGIYEQYF. The CDR3 DNA reads as TGTGCCAGCAGCGTAGGTGTAGGGATATACGAGCAGTACTTC.

The chain combines TRBV19 with TRBJ2-7; 7 bases align to TRBD1. The CDR3 runs to 16 residues. The V gene end was trimmed by 5 bases and the J gene end by 3 bases; junction bases not matched to a gene: 13. Germline lookup yields CDR1 LNHDA and CDR2 SQIVND (reference sequence). The CDR3 DNA reads as TGTGCCAGTAGTGACGCTGGGCGCGGACAGGTCTACGAGCAGTACTTC. Translated, it gives CASSDAGRGQVYEQYF.

V usage is TRBV19 and J usage is TRBJ2-7; the D is unclear. This CDR3 is 15 amino acids long. The V gene's germline CDR1 is LNHDA and CDR2 SQIVND (reference sequence). Trimming cost V 2 bases and J 0 bases, with 11 bases left between them. As DNA, the CDR3 is TGTGCCAGTAGTATAACTGCCGACACCTCCTACGAGCAGTACTTC. It codes for CASSITADTSYEQYF.

The CDR3 here is CASSLLWNTEAFF. The CDR3 nucleotides are TGTGCCAGCAGCTTATTGTGGAACACTGAAGCTTTCTTT. The rearrangement links TRBV7-9 to TRBJ1-1, with D unclear. Germline CDR1 is SEHNR and CDR2 is FQNEAQ (reference sequence). The CDR3 is 13 residues long. Trimming took 2 bases from V and 1 from J, leaving 5 bases between them.

The V call is TRBV27, the J call TRBJ2-7; no clear D. Between the trimmed V and J ends, which lost 6 bases and 0 bases, there was a span of 15 bases. The CDR3 runs to 15 residues. In germline, CDR1 is MNHEY, CDR2 SMNVEV (reference sequence). CDR3 nucleotide sequence: TGTGCCAGCAGCAGGCAGGCCAGTCGCTCCTACGAGCAGTACTTC. Encoded protein: CASSRQASRSYEQYF.

The rearrangement joins TRBV6-5 to TRBJ2-3; D remains unclear. V lost 5 bases and J lost 1, with 13 bases in between. CDR3 length: 15 amino acids. Germline V gene sequence: CDR1 MNHEY, CDR2 SVGAGI. In DNA form, the CDR3 reads TGTGCCAGCAGTCGAGCCGGCTTCCGCACAGATACGCAGTATTTT. This translates into CASSRAGFRTDTQYF.

The rearrangement links TRBV6-1 to TRBJ1-2; D is uncertain. Deletions cut 0 bases from V and 8 bases from J, with 16 bases between. The CDR3 runs 15 residues. Germline V CDR1 and CDR2: MNHNS, SASEGT. CDR3 amino acids: CASSEAHPGAQGYTF. The CDR3 DNA sequence: TGTGCCAGCAGTGAAGCGCATCCGGGTGCTCAGGGCTACACCTTC.

This clone has just one count. The chain employs TRBV4-1 and TRBJ2-3; D remains unclear. Germline CDR1 reads MGHRA; CDR2 reads YSYEKL. The CDR3 contains 16 residues. V was clipped by 3 bases and J by 1 base, with 14 bases between them. CDR3 nucleotide sequence: TGCGCCAGCAGCCAGCACCCGGGCCAACGCACAGATACGCAGTATTTT. It yields the protein CASSQHPGQRTDTQYF.

V gene TRBV9 combines with J gene TRBJ2-4; D gene ambiguous. The germline V gene has CDR1 SGDLS and CDR2 YYNGEE. Trimming left V 0 bases short and J 0 bases short, with 16 bases between. The CDR3 contains 18 residues. The chain's CDR3 is CASSVGSGQDLAKNIQYF. CDR3 coding DNA: TGTGCCAGCAGCGTAGGGTCTGGGCAGGACCTAGCCAAAAACATTCAGTACTTC. The entire variable domain, with the rest obtained from reference TRBV9 and TRBJ2-4, is as follows: DSGVTQTPKHLITATGQRVTLRCSPRSGDLSVYWYQQSLDQGLQFLIQYYNGEERAKGNILERFSAQQFPDLHSELNLSSLELGDSALYFCASSVGSGQDLAKNIQYFGAGTRLSVL.

The count of this clone is one. This chain links TRBV30 with TRBJ1-2; D is uncertain. V was trimmed by 2 bases and J by 4 bases, leaving 8 bases between them. The CDR3 consists of 12 residues. Germline V gives CDR1 GTSNPN, CDR2 SVGIG (reference sequence). Here the CDR3 reads CAWSIVRYGYTF. CDR3 DNA: TGTGCCTGGAGTATCGTTCGCTATGGCTACACCTTC. Based on the CDR3 plus reference TRBV30 and TRBJ1-2, the full variable domain is SQTIHQWPATLVQPVGSPLSLECTVEGTSNPNLYWYRQAAGRGLQLLFYSVGIGQISSEVPQNLSASRPQDRQFILSSKKLLLSDSGFYLCAWSIVRYGYTFGSGTRLTVV.

The CDR3 DNA reads TGCGCCAGCAGGCCGCAGGGCTTAGGCGCCTACGAGCAGTACTTC. Residues: CASRPQGLGAYEQYF. The gene calls are TRBV5-1 and TRBJ2-7; possible D gene TRBD1, 5 bases. The CDR3 loop spans 15 amino acids. Germline V CDR1 and CDR2: SGHRS, YFSETQ. Trimming pared 5 bases from V and 2 bases from J, leaving 17 bases between.

This clone was seen only a few times. The chain couples TRBV7-9 to TRBJ1-1, with D possibly TRBD1 on 5 matching bases. Germline V CDR1 and CDR2: SEHNR, FQNEAQ (reference sequence). V shed 5 bases and J shed 1 base, with 14 bases lying between them. CDR3 length: 15 residues. CDR3 region: CASSPSGGKNTEAFF. The CDR3 DNA follows: TGTGCCAGCAGCCCATCCGGGGGGAAGAACACTGAAGCTTTCTTT.